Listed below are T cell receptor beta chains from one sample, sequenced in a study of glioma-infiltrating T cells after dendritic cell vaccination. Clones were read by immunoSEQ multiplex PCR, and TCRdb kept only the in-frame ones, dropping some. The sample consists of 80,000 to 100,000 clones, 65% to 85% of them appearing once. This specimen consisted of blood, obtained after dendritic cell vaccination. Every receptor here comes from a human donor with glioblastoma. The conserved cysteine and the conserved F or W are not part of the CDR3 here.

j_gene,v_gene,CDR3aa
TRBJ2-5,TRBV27,ASSLSSRTVPRETQY
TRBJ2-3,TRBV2,ASMTDGDTQY
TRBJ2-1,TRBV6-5,ASSSRTRGEQF
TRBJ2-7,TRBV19,ASSITGSYEQY
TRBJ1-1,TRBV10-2,ASKQANTEAF
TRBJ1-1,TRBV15,ATSRQVNTEAF
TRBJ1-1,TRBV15,ATSERETEAF
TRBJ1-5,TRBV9,ASSVGAGGDQPQH
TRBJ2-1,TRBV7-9,ASSSLLAEQF
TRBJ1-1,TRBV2,ASSEAGTFNTEAF
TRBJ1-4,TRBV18,ASSSRDSVNEKLF
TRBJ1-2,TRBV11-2,ASSPEAANYGYT
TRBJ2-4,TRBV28,ASSLSGIKNIQY
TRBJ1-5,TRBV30,AFGQAQDQPQH
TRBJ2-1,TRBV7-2,ASSPGSYNEQF
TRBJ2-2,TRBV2,ASSELGTGNTGELF
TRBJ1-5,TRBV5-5,ASSLDGRGQGQPQH
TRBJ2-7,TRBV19,ASSPLGTGVEEQY
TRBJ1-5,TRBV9,ASSGGEGLNQPQH
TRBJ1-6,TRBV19,ASRLQGEGNSPLH
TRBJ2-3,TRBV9,ASSVELAMGTDTQY
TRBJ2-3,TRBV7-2,ASSSGLAGGTDTQY
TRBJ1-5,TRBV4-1,ASSQDGTQGFNQPQH
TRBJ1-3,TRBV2,ASSFTTGADNTIY
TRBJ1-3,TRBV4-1,ASSQGDRARNTIY
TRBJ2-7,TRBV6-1,ATQDWAYEQY
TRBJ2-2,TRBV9,ASSRQRIRNTGELF
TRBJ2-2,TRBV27,ASSFLAGGNTGELF
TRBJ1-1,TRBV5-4,ASRRGGARGNTEAF
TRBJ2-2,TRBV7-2,ASASGTTYTGELF
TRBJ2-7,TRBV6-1,ASTSGQAHSYEQY
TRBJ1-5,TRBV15,ATSRGLSGMGQPQH
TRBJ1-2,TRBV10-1,ASTHGYT
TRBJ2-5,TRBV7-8,ASSRPPTGGGETQY
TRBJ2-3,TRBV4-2,ASSQEPLRGRSTDTQY
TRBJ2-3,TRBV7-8,ASSLTGMPDTQY
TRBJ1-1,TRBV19,ASSMNRVSAEAF
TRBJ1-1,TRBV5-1,ASSSDTEAF
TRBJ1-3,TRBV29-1,SVEGLGAGNTIY
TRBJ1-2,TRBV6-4,ASSRGDNYGYT
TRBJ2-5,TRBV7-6,ASRGAEETQY
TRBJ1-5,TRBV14,ASSQDEVSGRRDHQPQH
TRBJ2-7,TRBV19,ASRSQGGSYEQY
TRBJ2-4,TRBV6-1,ASSERGTNRPRNIQY
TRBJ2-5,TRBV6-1,ASSEFRVGGQETQY
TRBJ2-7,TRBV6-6,ASSYSQGQVDEQY
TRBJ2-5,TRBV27,ASSNRGFGETQY
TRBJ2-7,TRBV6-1,ASGRDRSYEQY
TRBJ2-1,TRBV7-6,ASSLIGTGVNEQF
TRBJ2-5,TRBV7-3,ASSLNGYQETQY
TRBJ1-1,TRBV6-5,ASRRGGRLTEAF